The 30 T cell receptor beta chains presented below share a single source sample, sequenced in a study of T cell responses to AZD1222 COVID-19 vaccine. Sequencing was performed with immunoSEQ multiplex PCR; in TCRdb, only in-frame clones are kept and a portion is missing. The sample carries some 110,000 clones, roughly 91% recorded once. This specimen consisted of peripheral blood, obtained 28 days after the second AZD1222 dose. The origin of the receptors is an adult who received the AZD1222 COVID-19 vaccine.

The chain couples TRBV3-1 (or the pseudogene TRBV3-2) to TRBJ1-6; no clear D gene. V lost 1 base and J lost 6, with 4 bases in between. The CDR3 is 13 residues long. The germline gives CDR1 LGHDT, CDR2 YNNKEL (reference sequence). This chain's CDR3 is CASSQGSNSPLHF. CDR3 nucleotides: TGTGCCAGCAGCCAAGGATCTAATTCACCCCTCCACTTT.

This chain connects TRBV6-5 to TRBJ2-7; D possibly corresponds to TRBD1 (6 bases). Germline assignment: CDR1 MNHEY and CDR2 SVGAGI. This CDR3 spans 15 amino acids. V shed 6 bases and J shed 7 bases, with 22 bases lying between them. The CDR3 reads CASSQSGALPEEQYF. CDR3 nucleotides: TGTGCCAGCAGCCAATCAGGGGCCCTACCGGAAGAGCAGTACTTC.

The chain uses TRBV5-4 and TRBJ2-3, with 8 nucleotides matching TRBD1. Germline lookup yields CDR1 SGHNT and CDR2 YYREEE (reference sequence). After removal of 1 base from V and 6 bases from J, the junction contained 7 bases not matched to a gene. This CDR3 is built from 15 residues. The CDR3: CASSLIYRGTDTQYF. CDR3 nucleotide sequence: TGTGCCAGCAGCTTGATCTACAGGGGGACTGATACGCAGTATTTT. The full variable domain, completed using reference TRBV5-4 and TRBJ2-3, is ETGVTQSPTHLIKTRGQQVTLRCSSQSGHNTVSWYQQALGQGPQFIFQYYREEENGRGNFPPRFSGLQFPNYSSELNVNALELDDSALYLCASSLIYRGTDTQYFGPGTRLTVL.

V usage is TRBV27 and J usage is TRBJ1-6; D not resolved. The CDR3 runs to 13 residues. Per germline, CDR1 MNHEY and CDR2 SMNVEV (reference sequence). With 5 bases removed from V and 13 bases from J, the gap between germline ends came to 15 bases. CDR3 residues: CASSPPRGWPLHF. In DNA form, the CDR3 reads TGTGCCAGCAGTCCTCCCCGAGGGTGGCCCCTCCACTTT.

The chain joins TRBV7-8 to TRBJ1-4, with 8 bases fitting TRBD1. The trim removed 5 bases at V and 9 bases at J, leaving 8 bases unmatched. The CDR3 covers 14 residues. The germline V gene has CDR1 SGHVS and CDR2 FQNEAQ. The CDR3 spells CASSTGQGRQKLFF. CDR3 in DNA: TGTGCCAGCAGCACCGGACAGGGTAGACAAAAACTGTTTTTT.

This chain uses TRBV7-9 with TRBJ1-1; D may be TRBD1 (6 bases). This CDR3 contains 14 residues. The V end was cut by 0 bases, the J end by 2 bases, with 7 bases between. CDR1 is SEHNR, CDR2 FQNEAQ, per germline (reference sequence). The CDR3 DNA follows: TGTGCCAGCAGCTTAGCACAGGGTAACACTGAAGCTTTCTTT. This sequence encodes CASSLAQGNTEAFF.

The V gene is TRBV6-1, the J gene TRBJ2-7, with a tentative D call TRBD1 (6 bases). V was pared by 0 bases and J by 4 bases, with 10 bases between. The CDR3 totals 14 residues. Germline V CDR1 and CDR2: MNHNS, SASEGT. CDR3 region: CASSEADRGYEQYF. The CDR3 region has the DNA TGTGCCAGCAGTGAAGCGGACAGAGGGTACGAGCAGTACTTC.

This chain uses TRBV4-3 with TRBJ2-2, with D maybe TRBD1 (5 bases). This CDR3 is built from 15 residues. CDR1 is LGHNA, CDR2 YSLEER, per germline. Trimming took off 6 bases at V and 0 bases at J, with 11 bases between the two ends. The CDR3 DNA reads TGCGCCAGCAGGCGGACACCAGCGAACACCGGGGAGCTGTTTTTT. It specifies CASRRTPANTGELFF.

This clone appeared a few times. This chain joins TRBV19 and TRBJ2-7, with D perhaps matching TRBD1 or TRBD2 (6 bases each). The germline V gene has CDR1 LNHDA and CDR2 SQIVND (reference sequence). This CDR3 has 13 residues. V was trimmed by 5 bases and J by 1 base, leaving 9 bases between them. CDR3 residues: CASSGGPSYEQYF. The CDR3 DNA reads TGTGCCAGTAGTGGGGGGCCGTCCTACGAGCAGTACTTC.

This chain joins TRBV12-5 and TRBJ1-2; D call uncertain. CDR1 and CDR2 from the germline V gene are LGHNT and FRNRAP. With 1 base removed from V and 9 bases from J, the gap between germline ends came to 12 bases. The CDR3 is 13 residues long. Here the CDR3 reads CASGLGVGNRYTF. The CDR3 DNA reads TGTGCTAGTGGTTTGGGAGTTGGGAACCGCTACACCTTC.

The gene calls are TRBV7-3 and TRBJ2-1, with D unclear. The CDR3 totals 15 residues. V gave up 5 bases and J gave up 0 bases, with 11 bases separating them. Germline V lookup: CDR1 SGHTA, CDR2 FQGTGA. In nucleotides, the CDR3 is TGTGCCAGCAGCCCCCTGTCAAGCTCCTACAATGAGCAGTTCTTC. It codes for CASSPLSSSYNEQFF.

The CDR3 protein is CAISSGYEQYF. The CDR3 coding sequence is TGTGCCATTTCTAGCGGCTACGAGCAGTACTTC. This chain joins TRBV3-1 (or the pseudogene TRBV3-2) and TRBJ2-7; TRBD2 aligns across 7 bases. The V segment lost 10 bases and the J segment 3 bases; nucleotides outside the gene matches: 3. Germline V CDR1 and CDR2: LGHDT, YNNKEL (reference sequence). This CDR3 contains 11 residues.

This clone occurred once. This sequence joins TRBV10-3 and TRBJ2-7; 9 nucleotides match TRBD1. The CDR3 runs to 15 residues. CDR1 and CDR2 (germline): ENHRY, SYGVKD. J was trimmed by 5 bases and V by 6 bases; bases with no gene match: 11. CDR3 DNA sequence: TGTGCCATCAGAGAACCCGGGACAGGGAAGAACGAGCAGTACTTC. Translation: CAIREPGTGKNEQYF.

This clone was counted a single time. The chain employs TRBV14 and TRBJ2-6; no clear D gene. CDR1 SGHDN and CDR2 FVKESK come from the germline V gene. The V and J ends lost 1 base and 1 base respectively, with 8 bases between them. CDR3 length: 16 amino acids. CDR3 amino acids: CASSQGLGSGANVLTF. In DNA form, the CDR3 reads TGTGCCAGCAGCCAAGGTCTGGGGTCTGGGGCCAACGTCCTGACTTTC.

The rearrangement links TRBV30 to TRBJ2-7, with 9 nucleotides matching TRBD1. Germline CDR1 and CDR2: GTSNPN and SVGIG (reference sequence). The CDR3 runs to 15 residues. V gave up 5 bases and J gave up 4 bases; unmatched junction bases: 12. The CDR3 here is CAWGFPGQGKYEQYF. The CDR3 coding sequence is TGTGCCTGGGGGTTCCCGGGACAGGGTAAGTACGAGCAGTACTTC.

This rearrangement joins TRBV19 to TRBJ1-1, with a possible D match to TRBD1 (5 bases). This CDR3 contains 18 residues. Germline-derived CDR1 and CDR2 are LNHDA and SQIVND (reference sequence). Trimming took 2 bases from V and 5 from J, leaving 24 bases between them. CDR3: CASSIQGGTGEGRTEAFF. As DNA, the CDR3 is TGTGCCAGTAGTATACAGGGTGGGACTGGAGAAGGGAGGACTGAAGCTTTCTTT.

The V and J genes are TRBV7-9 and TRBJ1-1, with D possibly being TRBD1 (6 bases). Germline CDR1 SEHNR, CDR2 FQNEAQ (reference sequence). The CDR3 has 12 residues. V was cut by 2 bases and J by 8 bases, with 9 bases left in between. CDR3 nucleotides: TGTGCCAGCAGCTTACAAGACAGGGAAGCTTTCTTT. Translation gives CASSLQDREAFF.

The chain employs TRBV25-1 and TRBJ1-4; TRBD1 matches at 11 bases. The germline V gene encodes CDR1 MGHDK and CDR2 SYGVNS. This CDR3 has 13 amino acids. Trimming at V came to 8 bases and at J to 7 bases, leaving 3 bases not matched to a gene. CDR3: CASRGQGAEKLFF. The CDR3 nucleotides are TGTGCCAGCCGAGGACAGGGGGCTGAAAAACTGTTTTTT.

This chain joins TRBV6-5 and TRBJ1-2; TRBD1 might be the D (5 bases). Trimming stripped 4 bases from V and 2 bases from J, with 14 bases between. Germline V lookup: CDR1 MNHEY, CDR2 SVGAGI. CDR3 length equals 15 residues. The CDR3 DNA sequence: TGTGCCAGCAGTTCGGGGACCCGCTTAAACTATGGCTACACCTTC. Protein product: CASSSGTRLNYGYTF.

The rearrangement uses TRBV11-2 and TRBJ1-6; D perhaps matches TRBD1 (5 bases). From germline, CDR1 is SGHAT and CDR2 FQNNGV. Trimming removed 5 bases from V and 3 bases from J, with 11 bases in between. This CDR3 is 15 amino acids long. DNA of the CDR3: TGTGCCAGCAGCCCCTCCCAGGGCTATAATTCACCCCTCCACTTT. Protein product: CASSPSQGYNSPLHF.

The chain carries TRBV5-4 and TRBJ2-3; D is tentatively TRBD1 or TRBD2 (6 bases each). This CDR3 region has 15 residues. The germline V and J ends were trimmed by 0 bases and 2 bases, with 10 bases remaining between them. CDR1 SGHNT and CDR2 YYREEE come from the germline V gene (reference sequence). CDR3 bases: TGTGCCAGCAGCTTGGACGGGGGCTTCACAGATACGCAGTATTTT. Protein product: CASSLDGGFTDTQYF.

The chain's CDR3 is CASSVGGQSYQPQHF. CDR3 coding DNA: TGTGCCAGCAGCGTAGGGGGACAGAGTTATCAGCCCCAGCATTTT. The chain uses TRBV9 and TRBJ1-5, with 7 bases lining up with TRBD1. This CDR3 has 15 residues. The germline gives CDR1 SGDLS, CDR2 YYNGEE. V shed 0 bases, J shed 5 bases, and the junction held 5 bases outside the gene matches.

The CDR3 sequence: CASSLSPGAIYGYTF. CDR3 DNA: TGCGCCAGCAGCCTGAGCCCAGGGGCTATCTATGGCTACACCTTC. The chain is built from TRBV4-1 and TRBJ1-2; tentative D call: TRBD1 (6 bases). V shed 4 bases and J shed 4 bases, with 16 bases lying between them. This CDR3 is built from 15 residues. Germline V gives CDR1 MGHRA, CDR2 YSYEKL.

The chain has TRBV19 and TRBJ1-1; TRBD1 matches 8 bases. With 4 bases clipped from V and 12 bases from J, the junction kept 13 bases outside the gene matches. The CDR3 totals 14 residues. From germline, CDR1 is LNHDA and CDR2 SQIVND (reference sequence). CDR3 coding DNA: TGTGCCAGTAGTACCCAGGGGGCCCGTTCCTCGACTTTCTTT. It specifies CASSTQGARSSTFF.

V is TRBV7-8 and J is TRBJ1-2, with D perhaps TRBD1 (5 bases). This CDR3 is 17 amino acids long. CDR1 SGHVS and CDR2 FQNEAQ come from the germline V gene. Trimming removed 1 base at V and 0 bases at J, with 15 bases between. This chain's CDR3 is CASSLGQNSNANYGYTF. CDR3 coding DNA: TGTGCCAGCAGCTTAGGACAGAACTCCAATGCTAACTATGGCTACACCTTC.

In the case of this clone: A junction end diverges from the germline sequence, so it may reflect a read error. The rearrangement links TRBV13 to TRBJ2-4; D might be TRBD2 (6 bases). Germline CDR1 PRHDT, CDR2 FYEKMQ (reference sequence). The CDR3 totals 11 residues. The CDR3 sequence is CANEEGDCAHF. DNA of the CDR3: TGTGCCAACGAGGAAGGGGACTGCGCTCACTTC. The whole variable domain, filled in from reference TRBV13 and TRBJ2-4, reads AAGVIQSPRHLIKEKRETATLKCYPIPRHDTVYWYQQGPGQDPQFLISFYEKMQSDKGSIPDRFSAQQFSDYHSELNMSSLELGDSALYFCANEEGDCAHFGAGTRLSVL.

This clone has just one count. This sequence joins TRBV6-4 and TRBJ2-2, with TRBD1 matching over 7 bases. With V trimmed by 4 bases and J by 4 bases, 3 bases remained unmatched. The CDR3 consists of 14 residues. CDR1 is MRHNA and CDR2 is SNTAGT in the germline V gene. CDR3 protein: CASSAGQSTGELFF. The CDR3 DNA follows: TGTGCCAGCAGTGCGGGACAGAGCACCGGGGAGCTGTTTTTT.

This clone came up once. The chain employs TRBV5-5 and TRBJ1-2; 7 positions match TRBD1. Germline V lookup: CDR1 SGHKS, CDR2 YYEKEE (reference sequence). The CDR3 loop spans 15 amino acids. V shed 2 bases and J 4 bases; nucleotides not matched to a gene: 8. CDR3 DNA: TGTGCCAGCAGCTTACAGGGGTACTCTGGCTATGGCTACACCTTC. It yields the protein CASSLQGYSGYGYTF. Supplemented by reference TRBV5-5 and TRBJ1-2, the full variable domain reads DAGVTQSPTHLIKTRGQQVTLRCSPISGHKSVSWYQQVLGQGPQFIFQYYEKEERGRGNFPDRFSARQFPNYSSELNVNALLLGDSALYLCASSLQGYSGYGYTFGSGTRLTVV.

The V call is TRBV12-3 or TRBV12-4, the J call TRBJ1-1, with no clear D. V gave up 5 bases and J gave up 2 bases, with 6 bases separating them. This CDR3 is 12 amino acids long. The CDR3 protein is CASSILNTEAFF. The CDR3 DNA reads TGTGCCAGCAGTATACTAAACACTGAAGCTTTCTTT.

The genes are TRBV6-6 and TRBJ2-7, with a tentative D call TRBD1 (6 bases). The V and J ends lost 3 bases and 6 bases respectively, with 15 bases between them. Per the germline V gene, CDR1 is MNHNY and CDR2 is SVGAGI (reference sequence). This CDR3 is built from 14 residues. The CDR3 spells CASSYAGDISEQYF. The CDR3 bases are TGTGCCAGCAGTTATGCAGGGGACATATCCGAGCAGTACTTC.